The 28 T cell receptor beta chains reported below all come from one sample, sequenced in a study of OX40 agonist ivuxolimab in advanced cancers. The repertoire was sequenced with immunoSEQ multiplex PCR; TCRdb's copy has only in-frame clones and lacks some. The sample records 20,000 to 25,000 clones, approximately 82% being singletons. The sequencing here drew on CD4+ or CD8+ T cells sorted from blood, taken in a trial of the OX40 agonist ivuxolimab. Receptors originate from an adult with an advanced solid tumor such as melanoma, head and neck, liver or kidney cancer.

The chain recombines TRBV6-1 with TRBJ1-2; maybe TRBD1 (5 bases). The V and J ends lost 2 bases and 0 bases respectively, with 13 bases between them. Germline assignment: CDR1 MNHNS and CDR2 SASEGT. The length of the CDR3 is 16 residues. CDR3 nucleotide sequence: TGTGCCAGCAGTGAATTAGGGACGGCAGCTAACTATGGCTACACCTTC. Its translation is CASSELGTAANYGYTF.

V is TRBV29-1 and J is TRBJ1-1, with D possibly being TRBD1 (6 bases). Germline V gene sequence: CDR1 SQVTM, CDR2 ANQGSEA. The V and J ends lost 2 bases and 11 bases respectively, with 18 bases between them. This CDR3 has 13 amino acids. The CDR3 DNA reads TGCAGCGTTGAACCCGATCCGGGGGCCACGGCTTTCTTT. This gives the protein CSVEPDPGATAFF. Using reference TRBV29-1 and TRBJ1-1 for the parts outside the CDR3, the full variable domain is SAVISQKPSRDICQRGTSLTIQCQVDSQVTMMFWYRQQPGQSLTLIATANQGSEATYESGFVIDKFPISRPNLTFSTLTVSNMSPEDSSIYLCSVEPDPGATAFFGQGTRLTVV.

This clone was seen only a few times. V usage is TRBV15 and J usage is TRBJ1-5, with D perhaps matching TRBD1 (5 bases). Per germline, CDR1 LNHNV and CDR2 YYDKDF (reference sequence). The V end lost 0 bases, the J end lost 7 bases, and 13 bases lay between the germline ends. This CDR3 comprises 15 residues. CDR3 region: CATSRDLGQGQPQHF. The CDR3 DNA is TGTGCCACCAGCAGAGATCTAGGACAAGGGCAGCCCCAGCATTTT.

The CDR3 coding sequence is TGTGCCAGCAGCTTAGCCGGGGCTGTGGATGGCTACACCTTC. Protein sequence: CASSLAGAVDGYTF. The J gene is TRBJ1-2, the V gene TRBV7-9, with D possibly TRBD1 on 5 matching bases. The CDR3 covers 14 residues. Germline V gene data show CDR1 as SEHNR and CDR2 as FQNEAQ (reference sequence). V lost 0 bases and J 6 bases, leaving 11 bases between the germline ends.

V gene TRBV5-1 combines with J gene TRBJ2-7; the match to TRBD1 covers 12 bases. Germline loops: CDR1 SGHRS, CDR2 YFSETQ. The CDR3 loop spans 15 amino acids. The ends lost 3 bases at V and 0 bases at J; junction bases unmatched: 1. This CDR3 is CASSWGQGASYEQYF. In DNA form, the CDR3 reads TGCGCCAGCAGCTGGGGACAGGGGGCCTCCTACGAGCAGTACTTC.

The V and J genes are TRBV6-4 and TRBJ2-3; the D gene is possibly TRBD1 (6 bases). Germline CDR1 is MRHNA and CDR2 is SNTAGT. The length of the CDR3 is 15 residues. Trimming left V 0 bases short and J 0 bases short, with 7 bases between. CDR3 sequence reads: CASSDSRGSTDTQYF. The CDR3 nucleotides are TGTGCCAGCAGTGACTCAAGGGGGAGCACAGATACGCAGTATTTT.

This chain links TRBV7-8 with TRBJ1-1, with D maybe TRBD1 (5 bases). The germline V and J ends were trimmed by 4 bases and 5 bases, with 20 bases remaining between them. Germline lookup yields CDR1 SGHVS and CDR2 FQNEAQ. This CDR3 region has 16 residues. CDR3 bases: TGTGCCAGCAGCTCCACCGGGGGGGGGACGTGGACTGAAGCTTTCTTT. Its protein is CASSSTGGGTWTEAFF.

The chain links TRBV5-1 to TRBJ2-3, with 8 bases aligning to TRBD2. CDR1 and CDR2 (germline): SGHRS, YFSETQ. V shed 2 bases and J 0 bases; nucleotides not matched to a gene: 5. This CDR3 is built from 16 residues. The CDR3 DNA sequence: TGCGCCAGCAGCTTAATGCCGGGGGGGAGCACAGATACGCAGTATTTT. This sequence encodes CASSLMPGGSTDTQYF.

The chain couples TRBV4-3 to TRBJ2-1; 10 positions match TRBD1. Per the germline V gene, CDR1 is LGHNA and CDR2 is YSLEER. The CDR3 covers 16 residues. Trimming removed 1 base from V and 8 bases from J; junction bases left unmatched: 8. The CDR3 DNA is TGCGCCAGCAGCCAAGTTGTACGACAGGGGGCTGATGAGCAGTTCTTC. Translation: CASSQVVRQGADEQFF.

The J gene is TRBJ2-2, the V gene TRBV9; D unresolved. Germline V lookup: CDR1 SGDLS, CDR2 YYNGEE. Trimming left V 0 bases short and J 6 bases short, with 6 bases between. This CDR3 is built from 13 residues. The CDR3 region is CASSVVGAGELFF. The CDR3 DNA follows: TGTGCCAGCAGCGTAGTAGGTGCCGGGGAGCTGTTTTTT.

This clone occurred a few times. The V gene is TRBV6-5, the J gene TRBJ1-5; D is unresolved. CDR3 length: 14 amino acids. The ends were cut back, 6 bases at V and 5 bases at J, with 14 bases in the middle. Germline CDR1 is MNHEY and CDR2 is SVGAGI. CDR3 in amino acids: CASSPWGVDQPQHF. The CDR3 DNA is TGTGCCAGCAGCCCCTGGGGTGTGGATCAGCCCCAGCATTTT.

The genes are TRBV9 and TRBJ2-5; a weak D match, TRBD2 (7 bases). CDR3 length equals 13 residues. Germline CDR1 SGDLS, CDR2 YYNGEE. Deletions cut 4 bases from V and 5 bases from J, with 12 bases between. The CDR3 reads CASSSGGMETQYF. The CDR3 nucleotides are TGTGCCAGCAGCTCGGGGGGCATGGAGACCCAGTACTTC.

The CDR3 sequence is CASSWTGGTGELFF. The CDR3 DNA reads as TGTGCCAGCAGTTGGACAGGGGGCACCGGGGAGCTGTTTTTT. The chain uses TRBV28 and TRBJ2-2, with TRBD1 matching over 10 bases. CDR1 and CDR2 (germline): MDHEN, SYDVKM. Trimming took 4 bases from V and 4 from J; bases not matched to a gene: 0. The CDR3 runs 14 residues.

V usage is TRBV9 and J usage is TRBJ2-1, with 7 bases matching TRBD2. The V gene end was trimmed by 4 bases and the J gene end by 3 bases; junction bases not matched to a gene: 10. The CDR3 has 16 amino acids. CDR1 and CDR2 (germline): SGDLS, YYNGEE. The CDR3 bases are TGTGCCAGCAGCCCACCTTTGAGCGGGGACTACAATGAGCAGTTCTTC. It yields the protein CASSPPLSGDYNEQFF.

This clone was counted once. This chain uses TRBV2 with TRBJ2-7, with TRBD1 identical over 7 bases. From germline, CDR1 is SNHLY and CDR2 FYNNEI. Germline trimming cut 8 bases from V and 2 bases from J; bases unmatched to any gene: 6. CDR3 size: 13 residues. In nucleotides, the CDR3 is TGTGCCAGCGGGACAGTCGGAGCCTACGAGCAGTACTTC. This encodes CASGTVGAYEQYF.

This clone has more than one count but fewer than ten. The genes are TRBV6-5 and TRBJ1-2, with D possibly TRBD1 on 6 matching bases. The CDR3 covers 14 residues. The germline CDR1 and CDR2 sequences are MNHEY and SVGAGI. Trimming took 6 bases from V and 2 from J, leaving 13 bases between them. The CDR3 spells CASSPETGNYGYTF. The DNA for the CDR3 is TGTGCCAGCAGCCCTGAGACAGGAAACTATGGCTACACCTTC.

The chain couples TRBV29-1 to TRBJ2-2; 9 nucleotides align to TRBD2. The CDR3 length is 18 residues. Per germline, CDR1 SQVTM and CDR2 ANQGSEA. The V segment lost 4 bases and the J segment 0 bases; nucleotides outside the gene matches: 12. The DNA for the CDR3 is TGCAGCGTTGTCATTGGGGCCCTAGCGGGGCCGAACACCGGGGAGCTGTTTTTT. As protein: CSVVIGALAGPNTGELFF.

The chain combines TRBV2 with TRBJ1-1; 11 nucleotides line up with TRBD1. The CDR3 length is 13 residues. CDR1 is SNHLY and CDR2 is FYNNEI in the germline V gene. The V segment lost 6 bases and the J segment 4 bases; nucleotides outside the gene matches: 1. The CDR3 is CASSGTGGTEAFF. In DNA, the CDR3 is TGTGCCAGCAGCGGGACAGGGGGCACTGAAGCTTTCTTT.

This rearrangement joins TRBV10-3 to TRBJ2-1; a weak D match, TRBD1 (5 bases). Germline V gene lookup returns CDR1 ENHRY and CDR2 SYGVKD. The CDR3 runs 15 residues. The V end was cut by 3 bases, the J end by 6 bases, with 15 bases between. CDR3 amino acids: CAISDMAGFGNEQFF. The CDR3 nucleotides are TGTGCCATCAGTGATATGGCAGGGTTTGGCAATGAGCAGTTCTTC.

This chain joins TRBV11-2 and TRBJ2-1, with D uncertain. Trimming removed 0 bases at V and 5 bases at J, with 2 bases between. CDR1 SGHAT and CDR2 FQNNGV come from the germline V gene. This CDR3 is 12 amino acids long. The CDR3 loop is CASSLENNEQFF. The CDR3 nucleotides are TGTGCCAGCAGCTTAGAGAACAATGAGCAGTTCTTC.

The chain recombines TRBV9 with TRBJ2-3; 7 bases line up with TRBD1. V was clipped by 6 bases and J by 2 bases; unmatched bases: 6. The V gene's germline CDR1 is SGDLS and CDR2 YYNGEE. This CDR3 spans 14 amino acids. DNA of the CDR3: TGTGCCAGCAAGAGGGGGCCAACCACAGATACGCAGTATTTT. As protein: CASKRGPTTDTQYF.

This clone was detected once. This chain uses TRBV6-5 with TRBJ2-1; possible D gene TRBD1, 7 bases. The germline gives CDR1 MNHEY, CDR2 SVGAGI. V was pared by 0 bases and J by 6 bases, with 15 bases between. This CDR3 contains 16 residues. The CDR3 is CASSYSAGGIGNEQFF. CDR3 in DNA: TGTGCCAGCAGTTACTCGGCAGGGGGGATAGGCAATGAGCAGTTCTTC.

CDR3 sequence reads: CATSRGFQNEQFF. As DNA, the CDR3 is TGTGCCACCAGCAGAGGGTTCCAGAATGAGCAGTTCTTC. V and J are TRBV15 and TRBJ2-1; D unclear. In germline, CDR1 is LNHNV, CDR2 YYDKDF (reference sequence). This CDR3 is 13 amino acids long. Trimming stripped 1 base from V and 7 bases from J, with 8 bases between.

The genes are TRBV30 and TRBJ2-5, with D possibly being TRBD2 (6 bases). Germline V gene lookup returns CDR1 GTSNPN and CDR2 SVGIG (reference sequence). V dropped 4 bases and J dropped 1 base, with 7 bases sitting between them. This CDR3 contains 12 residues. The CDR3 DNA is TGTGCCTGGATGGGGGGCCAAGAGACCCAGTACTTC. Protein sequence: CAWMGGQETQYF.

The rearrangement joins TRBV7-9 to TRBJ2-3, with a weak D call TRBD1 (5 bases). The V gene's germline CDR1 is SEHNR and CDR2 FQNEAQ (reference sequence). This CDR3 has 14 residues. Trimming left V 0 bases short and J 1 base short, with 5 bases between. Here the CDR3 DNA reads TGTGCCAGCAGCTTAGCAGGGGGCACAGATACGCAGTATTTT. Its translation: CASSLAGGTDTQYF.

The chain is built from TRBV14 and TRBJ2-7, with 7 bases fitting TRBD1. Germline loops: CDR1 SGHDN, CDR2 FVKESK. V shed 1 base and J 2 bases; nucleotides not matched to a gene: 14. The CDR3 is made up of 18 amino acids. The CDR3 here is CASSQGPPHTGTAYEQYF. The CDR3 region has the DNA TGTGCCAGCAGCCAAGGTCCACCGCATACCGGGACAGCCTACGAGCAGTACTTC.

The chain employs TRBV11-2 and TRBJ2-1; D is unresolved. The V end was cut by 0 bases, the J end by 4 bases, with 7 bases between. CDR3 size: 14 residues. Germline V gene lookup returns CDR1 SGHAT and CDR2 FQNNGV. CDR3 sequence reads: CASSLENLYNEQFF. The CDR3 DNA sequence: TGTGCCAGCAGCTTAGAAAACCTATACAATGAGCAGTTCTTC. Full variable domain (outside the CDR3, taken from reference TRBV11-2 and TRBJ2-1): EAGVAQSPRYKIIEKRQSVAFWCNPISGHATLYWYQQILGQGPKLLIQFQNNGVVDDSQLPKDRFSAERLKGVDSTLKIQPAKLEDSAVYLCASSLENLYNEQFFGPGTRLTVL.

The chain carries TRBV7-3 and TRBJ1-6, with 8 bases lining up with TRBD1. Trimming at V came to 4 bases and at J to 4 bases, leaving 3 bases not matched to a gene. Germline V gene data show CDR1 as SGHTA and CDR2 as FQGTGA. The CDR3 sequence is 15 residues long. The CDR3 is CASSSGQGYNSPLHF. In DNA, the CDR3 is TGTGCCAGCAGCTCTGGACAGGGATATAATTCACCCCTCCACTTT.